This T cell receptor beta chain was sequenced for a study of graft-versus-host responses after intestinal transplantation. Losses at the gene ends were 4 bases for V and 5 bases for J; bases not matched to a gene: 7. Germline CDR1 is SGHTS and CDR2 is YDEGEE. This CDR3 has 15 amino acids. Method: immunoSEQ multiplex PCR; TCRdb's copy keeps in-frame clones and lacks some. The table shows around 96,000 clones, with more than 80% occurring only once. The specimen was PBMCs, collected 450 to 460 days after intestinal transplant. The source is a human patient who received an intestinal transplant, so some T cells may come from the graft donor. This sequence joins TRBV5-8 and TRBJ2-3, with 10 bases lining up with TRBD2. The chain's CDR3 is CASSISGGDGDTQYF. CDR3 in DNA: TGTGCCAGCAGCATAAGCGGGGGGGACGGAGATACGCAGTATTTT. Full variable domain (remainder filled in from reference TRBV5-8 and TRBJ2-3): EAGVTQSPTHLIKTRGQQATLRCSPISGHTSVYWYQQALGLGLQFLLWYDEGEERNRGNFPPRFSGRQFPNYSSELNVNALELEDSALYLCASSISGGDGDTQYFGPGTRLTVL.